These T cell receptor beta chains were read from a single sample in a study of CD8+ T cells in alopecia areata. Assay: immunoSEQ multiplex PCR; the TCRdb copy retains only in-frame clones and omits some. The sample lists around 190,000 clones; approximately 53% were seen once. Material for sequencing was CD8+ T cells sorted from blood. The receptors were gathered from a human donor in good health. The CDR3 runs from the conserved cysteine through the conserved F or W. D genes are given only for firm matches. Expanded clones are given a class, and other clones once, few, many or no size at all.

CDR3 length,J gene,V gene,D gene,clone size,CDR3 protein,CDR3 DNA
13,TRBJ1-1,TRBV7-3,NA,NA,CASSLNTAAEAFF,TGTGCCAGCAGCTTAAACACAGCCGCTGAAGCTTTCTTT
14,TRBJ2-2,TRBV9,NA,few,CASSPRGAVEELFF,TGTGCCAGCAGCCCGAGGGGAGCTGTTGAAGAGCTGTTTTTT
13,TRBJ2-3,TRBV5-6,NA,few,CASSLSDGGTQYF,TGTGCCAGCAGCTTGTCCGACGGAGGTACGCAGTATTTT
14,TRBJ2-1,TRBV29-1,NA,few,CSAFGQTDYNEQFF,TGCAGCGCCTTTGGACAGACCGATTACAATGAGCAGTTCTTC
14,TRBJ1-5,TRBV19,NA,NA,CASQTPVGNQPQHF,TGTGCCAGTCAGACCCCTGTGGGCAATCAGCCCCAGCATTTT
15,TRBJ2-5,TRBV29-1,TRBD1,NA,CSVEERQGAKETQYF,TGCAGCGTTGAAGAGAGACAGGGGGCGAAAGAGACCCAGTACTTC
15,TRBJ1-6,TRBV27,NA,NA,CASSSRTEKDSPLHF,TGTGCCAGCAGTTCCCGGACAGAAAAAGATTCACCCCTCCACTTT
17,TRBJ2-7,TRBV28,NA,NA,CASSGGRFGPSSYEQYF,TGTGCCAGCAGCGGGGGGCGCTTTGGCCCAAGCTCCTACGAGCAGTACTTC
14,TRBJ1-5,TRBV18,NA,few,CASPLGGSNQPQHF,TGTGCCAGCCCCCTGGGGGGATCGAATCAGCCCCAGCATTTT
14,TRBJ1-5,TRBV7-2,NA,NA,CASSRQTDYQPQHF,TGTGCCAGCAGCCGTCAGACGGACTATCAGCCCCAGCATTTT
14,TRBJ2-7,TRBV7-2,NA,NA,CASSSPLYGYEQYF,TGTGCCAGCAGCTCTCCCTTATACGGGTACGAGCAGTACTTC
11,TRBJ2-2,TRBV11-2,NA,NA,CATQTTGELFF,TGTGCCACCCAAACCACCGGGGAGCTGTTTTTT
14,TRBJ1-2,TRBV7-9,TRBD1,NA,CASSLEQQGYGYTF,TGTGCCAGCAGCTTAGAGCAACAGGGGTACGGCTACACCTTC
12,TRBJ2-7,TRBV2,NA,few,CASMAGHYEQYF,TGTGCCAGCATGGCGGGCCACTACGAGCAGTACTTC
13,TRBJ1-2,TRBV6-5,NA,NA,CASSLLGGDGYTF,TGTGCCAGCAGTCTCCTGGGGGGAGATGGCTACACCTTC
13,TRBJ2-2,TRBV2,TRBD1,few,CAIQTGGTGELFF,TGTGCCATACAGACAGGGGGCACCGGGGAGCTGTTTTTT
14,TRBJ1-2,TRBV29-1,NA,few,CSVAAIDGNYGYTF,TGCAGCGTCGCTGCGATCGACGGTAACTATGGCTACACCTTC
14,TRBJ1-5,TRBV5-1,NA,NA,CASSLAYGNQPQHF,TGCGCCAGCAGCTTAGCCTATGGGAATCAGCCCCAGCATTTT
15,TRBJ2-1,TRBV5-6,TRBD2,NA,CASSPASGGDNEQFF,TGTGCCAGCAGCCCAGCTAGCGGGGGAGACAATGAGCAGTTCTTC
16,TRBJ2-1,TRBV7-9,NA,NA,CASSSGFGTSYNEQFF,TGTGCCAGCAGCTCCGGGTTTGGGACTTCCTACAATGAGCAGTTCTTC
15,TRBJ2-7,TRBV2,TRBD2,once,CASSEEAGDSYEQYF,TGTGCCAGCAGTGAAGAAGCGGGGGACTCCTACGAGCAGTACTTC
14,TRBJ2-7,TRBV5-1,NA,NA,CASSLVGGSYEQYF,TGCGCCAGCAGCTTGGTTGGAGGGTCCTACGAGCAGTACTTC
12,TRBJ1-1,TRBV27,NA,NA,CASRRGNTEAFF,TGTGCCAGCAGGCGGGGGAACACTGAAGCTTTCTTT
13,TRBJ1-1,TRBV9,NA,NA,CASSGPSNTEAFF,TGTGCCAGCAGCGGACCTTCCAACACTGAAGCTTTCTTT
14,TRBJ2-1,TRBV11-2,TRBD2,NA,CASSETSGILPPFF,TGTGCCAGCAGCGAGACTAGCGGGATCCTCCCGCCGTTCTTC
14,TRBJ2-7,TRBV5-6,NA,few,CASSLGLGSYEQYF,TGTGCCAGCAGCTTGGGACTGGGCTCCTACGAGCAGTACTTC
12,TRBJ1-1,TRBV7-9,NA,NA,CASSFQGTEAFF,TGTGCCAGCAGCTTTCAGGGGACTGAAGCTTTCTTT